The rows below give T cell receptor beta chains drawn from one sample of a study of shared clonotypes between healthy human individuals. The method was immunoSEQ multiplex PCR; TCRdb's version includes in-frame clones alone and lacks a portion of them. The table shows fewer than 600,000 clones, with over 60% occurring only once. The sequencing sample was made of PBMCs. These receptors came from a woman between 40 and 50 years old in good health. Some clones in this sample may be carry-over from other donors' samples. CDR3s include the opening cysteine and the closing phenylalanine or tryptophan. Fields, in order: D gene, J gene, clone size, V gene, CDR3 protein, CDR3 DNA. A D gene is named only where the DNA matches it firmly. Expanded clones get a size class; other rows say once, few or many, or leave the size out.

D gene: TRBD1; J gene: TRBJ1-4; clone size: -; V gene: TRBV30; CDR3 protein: CAWSPSGGTGEKLFF; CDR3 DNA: TGTGCCTGGAGTCCCTCAGGGGGAACGGGTGAAAAACTGTTTTTT
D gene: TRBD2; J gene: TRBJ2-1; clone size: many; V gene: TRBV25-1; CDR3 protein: CASSGTSGLHEQFF; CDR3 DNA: TGTGCCAGCAGCGGGACTAGCGGGCTTCATGAGCAGTTCTTC
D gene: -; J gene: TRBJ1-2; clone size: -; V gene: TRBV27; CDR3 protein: CASSWGYYGYTF; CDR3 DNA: TGTGCCAGCAGTTGGGGGTACTATGGCTACACCTTC
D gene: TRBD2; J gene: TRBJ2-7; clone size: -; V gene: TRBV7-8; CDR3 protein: CASSLGREGFEQYF; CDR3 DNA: TGTGCCAGCAGCTTAGGTAGGGAGGGGTTCGAGCAGTACTTC
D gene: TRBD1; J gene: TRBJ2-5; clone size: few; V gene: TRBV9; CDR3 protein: CASSVTPQGVREQYF; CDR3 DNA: TGTGCCAGCAGCGTTACTCCGCAGGGGGTGCGTGAGCAGTACTTC
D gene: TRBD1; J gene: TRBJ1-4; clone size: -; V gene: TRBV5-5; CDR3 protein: CASSPTGATNEKLFF; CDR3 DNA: TGTGCCAGCAGCCCTACAGGGGCCACTAATGAAAAACTGTTTTTT
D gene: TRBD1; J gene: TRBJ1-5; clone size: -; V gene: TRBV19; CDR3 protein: CASSKGQGHQPQHF; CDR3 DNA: TGTGCCAGTAGTAAGGGACAGGGCCATCAGCCCCAGCATTTT
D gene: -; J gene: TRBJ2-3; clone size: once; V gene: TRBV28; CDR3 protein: CASTQHGTDTQYF; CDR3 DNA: TGTGCCAGCACCCAGCATGGCACAGATACGCAGTATTTT
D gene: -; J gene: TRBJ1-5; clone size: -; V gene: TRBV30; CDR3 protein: CAWSTGGNQPQHF; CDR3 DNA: TGTGCCTGGAGTACGGGCGGCAATCAGCCCCAGCATTTT
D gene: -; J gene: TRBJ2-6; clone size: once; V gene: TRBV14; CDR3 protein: CASSPPLTSSGANVLTF; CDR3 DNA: TGTGCCAGCAGCCCACCCCTGACGAGCTCTGGGGCCAACGTCCTGACTTTC
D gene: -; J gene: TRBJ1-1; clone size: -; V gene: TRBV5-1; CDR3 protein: CASSSGPTAEAFF; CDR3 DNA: TGCGCCAGCAGCTCTGGACCGACGGCTGAAGCTTTCTTT
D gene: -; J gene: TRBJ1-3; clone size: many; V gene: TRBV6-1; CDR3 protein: CASSEGPDSGNTIYF; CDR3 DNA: TGTGCCAGCAGTGAAGGGCCCGACTCTGGAAACACCATATATTTT
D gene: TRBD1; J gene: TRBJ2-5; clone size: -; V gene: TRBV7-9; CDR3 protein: CASSTTQGAGETQYF; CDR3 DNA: TGTGCCAGCAGCACTACCCAGGGGGCCGGGGAGACCCAGTACTTC
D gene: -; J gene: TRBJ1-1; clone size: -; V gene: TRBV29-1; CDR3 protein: CSVVKDMNTEAFF; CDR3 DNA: TGCAGCGTTGTCAAAGACATGAACACTGAAGCTTTCTTT
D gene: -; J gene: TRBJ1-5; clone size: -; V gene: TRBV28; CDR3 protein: CASSLVGSNQPQHF; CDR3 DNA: TGTGCCAGCAGTTTAGTGGGTAGCAATCAGCCCCAGCATTTT
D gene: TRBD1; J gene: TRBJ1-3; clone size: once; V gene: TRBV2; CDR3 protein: CASHGTGIGNTIYF; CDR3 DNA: TGTGCCAGCCATGGGACAGGGATTGGAAACACCATATATTTT
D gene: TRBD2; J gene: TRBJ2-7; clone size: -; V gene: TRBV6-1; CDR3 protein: CASSVVWGLAFYEQYF; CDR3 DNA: TGTGCCAGCAGTGTAGTGTGGGGACTAGCTTTTTACGAGCAGTACTTC
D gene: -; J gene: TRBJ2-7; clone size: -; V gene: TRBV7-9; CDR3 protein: CASSLGSRAKQYF; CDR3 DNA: TGTGCCAGCAGCTTAGGATCCAGGGCTAAGCAGTACTTC
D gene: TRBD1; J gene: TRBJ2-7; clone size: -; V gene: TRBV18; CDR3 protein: CASSQRTGGSYEQYF; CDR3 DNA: TGTGCCAGCTCACAGCGGACAGGCGGGTCCTACGAGCAGTACTTC
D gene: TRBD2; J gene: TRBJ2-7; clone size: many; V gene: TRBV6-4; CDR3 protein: CASSESGIGEQYF; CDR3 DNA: TGTGCCAGCAGTGAAAGCGGGATTGGCGAGCAGTACTTC
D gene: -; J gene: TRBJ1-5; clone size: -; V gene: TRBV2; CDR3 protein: CASGFDTGNNQPQHF; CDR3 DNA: TGTGCCAGCGGTTTTGATACAGGGAACAATCAGCCCCAGCATTTT
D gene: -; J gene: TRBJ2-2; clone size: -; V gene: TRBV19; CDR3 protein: CASSPQVPGELFF; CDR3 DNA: TGTGCCAGTAGCCCCCAGGTTCCCGGGGAGCTGTTTTTT
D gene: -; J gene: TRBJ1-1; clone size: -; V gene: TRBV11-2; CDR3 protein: CASSLVRGAWGLSFTEAFF; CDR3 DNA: TGTGCCAGCAGCTTAGTAAGGGGCGCGTGGGGTCTTAGCTTTACTGAAGCTTTCTTT
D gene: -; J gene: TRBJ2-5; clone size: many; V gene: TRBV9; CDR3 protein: CASSVGGHGETQYF; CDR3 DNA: TGTGCCAGCAGCGTAGGGGGACACGGGGAGACCCAGTACTTC
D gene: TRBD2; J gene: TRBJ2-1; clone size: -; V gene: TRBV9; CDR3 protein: CASSVDSGVVYNEQFF; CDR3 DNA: TGTGCCAGCAGCGTAGACAGCGGGGTGGTCTACAATGAGCAGTTCTTC
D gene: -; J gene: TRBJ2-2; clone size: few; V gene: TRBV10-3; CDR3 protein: CATGDPPGGELFF; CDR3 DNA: TGTGCCACGGGGGACCCGCCGGGCGGGGAGCTGTTTTTT
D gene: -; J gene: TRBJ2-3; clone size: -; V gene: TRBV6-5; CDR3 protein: CAAPPGLGTDTQYF; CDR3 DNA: TGTGCCGCCCCGCCAGGGTTGGGCACAGATACGCAGTATTTT
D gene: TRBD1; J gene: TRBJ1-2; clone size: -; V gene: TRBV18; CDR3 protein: CASSPSGGAYGYTF; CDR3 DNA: TGTGCCAGCTCACCCTCAGGGGGCGCCTATGGCTACACCTTC
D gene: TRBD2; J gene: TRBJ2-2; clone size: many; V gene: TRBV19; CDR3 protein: CASRPGLPITGELFF; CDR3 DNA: TGTGCCAGTAGACCGGGACTACCTATTACCGGGGAGCTGTTTTTT
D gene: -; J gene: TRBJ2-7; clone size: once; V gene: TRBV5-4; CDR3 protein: CASSLGNRNSYEQYF; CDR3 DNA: TGTGCCAGCAGCTTGGGCAATAGAAACTCCTACGAGCAGTACTTC
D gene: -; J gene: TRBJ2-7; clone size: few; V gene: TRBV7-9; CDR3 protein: CASSLAVVDEQYF; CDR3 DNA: TGTGCCAGCAGCTTAGCTGTTGTTGACGAGCAGTACTTC
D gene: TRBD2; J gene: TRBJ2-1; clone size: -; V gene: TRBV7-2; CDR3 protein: CASSPGSGRGNNEQFF; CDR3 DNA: TGTGCCAGCAGCCCCGGCAGCGGGAGGGGTAACAATGAGCAGTTCTTC
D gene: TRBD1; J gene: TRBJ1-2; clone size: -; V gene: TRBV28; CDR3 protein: CASSPAATGQFDGYTF; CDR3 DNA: TGTGCCAGCAGCCCCGCGGCGACAGGGCAATTTGATGGCTACACCTTC
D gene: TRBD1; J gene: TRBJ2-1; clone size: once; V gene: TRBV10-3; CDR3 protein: CAISMRQGYNEQFF; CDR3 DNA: TGTGCCATCAGCATGCGACAGGGTTACAATGAGCAGTTCTTC
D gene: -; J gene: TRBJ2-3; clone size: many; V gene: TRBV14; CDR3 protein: CASSDWTARDTQYF; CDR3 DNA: TGTGCCAGCAGCGATTGGACAGCCAGAGATACGCAGTATTTT
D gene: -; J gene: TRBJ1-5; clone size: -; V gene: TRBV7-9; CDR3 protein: CASSLGQWGDQPQHF; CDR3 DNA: TGTGCCAGCAGCTTGGGGCAGTGGGGCGATCAGCCCCAGCATTTT
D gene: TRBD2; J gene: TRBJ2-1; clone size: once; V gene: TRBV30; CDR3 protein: CAWTRLAAYNEQFF; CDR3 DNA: TGTGCCTGGACCCGACTAGCAGCCTACAATGAGCAGTTCTTC
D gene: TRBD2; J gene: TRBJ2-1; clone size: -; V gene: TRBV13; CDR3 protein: CASSLVGLAVYNEQFF; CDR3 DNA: TGTGCCAGCAGCTTAGTGGGACTAGCGGTCTACAATGAGCAGTTCTTC
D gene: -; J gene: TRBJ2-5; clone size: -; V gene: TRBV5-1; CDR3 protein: CASSKRTDYQETQYF; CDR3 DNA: TGCGCCAGCAGCAAAAGGACGGACTACCAAGAGACCCAGTACTTC
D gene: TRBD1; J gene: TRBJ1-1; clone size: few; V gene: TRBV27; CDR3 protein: CASSQDRKAFF; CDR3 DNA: TGTGCCAGCAGTCAGGACAGGAAAGCTTTCTTT
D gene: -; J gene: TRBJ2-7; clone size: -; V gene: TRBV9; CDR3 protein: CASSVGATPSTSREQYF; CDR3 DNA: TGTGCCAGCAGCGTAGGGGCTACCCCCAGTACTTCTCGCGAGCAGTACTTC
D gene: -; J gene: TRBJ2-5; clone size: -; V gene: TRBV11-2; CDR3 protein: CASSLLRAQETQYF; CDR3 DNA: TGTGCCAGCAGCTTATTACGGGCCCAAGAGACCCAGTACTTC
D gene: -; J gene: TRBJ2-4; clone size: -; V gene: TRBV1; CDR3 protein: CTSPLLAGGSQAKNIQYF; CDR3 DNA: TGCACCAGCCCTCTACTAGCGGGAGGGTCTCAGGCCAAAAACATTCAGTACTTC
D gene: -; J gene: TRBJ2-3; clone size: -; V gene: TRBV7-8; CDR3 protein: CASSFVSAFSGTDTQYF; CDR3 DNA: TGTGCCAGCAGCTTTGTATCTGCGTTTAGCGGCACAGATACGCAGTATTTT
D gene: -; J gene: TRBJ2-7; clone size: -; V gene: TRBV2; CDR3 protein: CASSPLAGRQPNEQYF; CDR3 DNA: TGTGCCAGCAGCCCCCTTGCCGGCCGCCAACCGAACGAGCAGTACTTC
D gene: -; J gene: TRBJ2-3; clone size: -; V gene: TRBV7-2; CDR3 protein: CASSTLRQPGSTTDTQYF; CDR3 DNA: TGTGCCAGCAGCACGCTCAGACAGCCCGGGAGCACCACAGATACGCAGTATTTT
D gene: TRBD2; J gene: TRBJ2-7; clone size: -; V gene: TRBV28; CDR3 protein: CASSSRTSGRIYEQYF; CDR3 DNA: TGTGCCAGCAGTTCTCGGACTAGCGGGAGGATCTACGAGCAGTACTTC
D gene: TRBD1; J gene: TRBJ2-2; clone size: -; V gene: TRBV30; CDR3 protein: CAFRGLNTGELFF; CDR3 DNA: TGTGCCTTTAGGGGGCTGAACACCGGGGAGCTGTTTTTT
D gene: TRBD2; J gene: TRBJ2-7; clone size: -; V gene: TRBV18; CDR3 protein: CASSNSGTYEQYF; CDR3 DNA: TGTGCCAGTTCAAATAGCGGGACCTACGAGCAGTACTTC
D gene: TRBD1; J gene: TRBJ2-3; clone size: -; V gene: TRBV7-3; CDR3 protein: CASSLTSLQGAPTDTQYF; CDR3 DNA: TGTGCCAGCAGCTTAACGTCCCTACAGGGGGCGCCGACAGATACGCAGTATTTT
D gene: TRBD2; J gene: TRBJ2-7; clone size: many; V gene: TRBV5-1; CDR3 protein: CASSSGLAGEQYF; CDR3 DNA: TGCGCCAGCAGCTCAGGACTAGCGGGAGAGCAGTACTTC
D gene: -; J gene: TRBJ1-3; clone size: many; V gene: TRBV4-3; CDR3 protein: CASSQSGLSGNTIYF; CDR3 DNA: TGCGCCAGCAGCCAATCCGGCCTTAGTGGAAACACCATATATTTT
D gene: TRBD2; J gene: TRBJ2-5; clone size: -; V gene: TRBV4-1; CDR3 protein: CASSQRGLAAPQYF; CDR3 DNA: TGCGCCAGCAGCCAACGGGGACTAGCGGCGCCCCAGTACTTC